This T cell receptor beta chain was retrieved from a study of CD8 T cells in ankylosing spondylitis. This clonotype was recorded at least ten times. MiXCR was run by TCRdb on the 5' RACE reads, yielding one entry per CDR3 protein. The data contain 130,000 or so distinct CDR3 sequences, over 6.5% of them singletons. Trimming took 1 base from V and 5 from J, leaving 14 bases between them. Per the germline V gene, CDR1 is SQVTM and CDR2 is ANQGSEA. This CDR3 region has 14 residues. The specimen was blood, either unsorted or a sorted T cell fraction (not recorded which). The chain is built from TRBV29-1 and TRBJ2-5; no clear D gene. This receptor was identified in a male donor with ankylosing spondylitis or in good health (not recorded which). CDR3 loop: CSVEVFTPRETQYF. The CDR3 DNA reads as TGCAGCGTTGAAGTTTTCACCCCTCGGGAGACCCAGTACTTC.